Reported below is one T cell receptor (beta chain). Sequencing was performed with immunoSEQ multiplex PCR; in TCRdb, only in-frame clones are kept and a portion is missing. The data show approximately 220,000 clones, just under 90% seen once. These data come from a study of blood T cell repertoires in COVID-19. Study details: Specimens from acute and convalescent COVID-19 originated in the United States, Italy and Spain.

Germline values: CDR1 SNHLY, CDR2 FYNNEI. This CDR3 is 16 amino acids long. Trimming cost V 4 bases and J 5 bases; bases outside gene matches: 7. Sequenced material: PBMCs or T cells enriched from blood (not recorded which). The receptor was derived from a man aged 30-40 years who had recovered from COVID-19. The rearrangement uses TRBV2 and TRBJ1-6; 8 bases line up with TRBD1. The CDR3 coding sequence is TGTGCCAGCAGTGTGGCGCGACAGGGGAATAATTCACCCCTCCACTTT. This codes for CASSVARQGNNSPLHF.